Shown below are 5 T cell receptor beta chains from a single sample sequenced in a study of type 1 regulatory T cells. Their antigens remain unidentified. TCRdb reanalysed the reads using MiXCR and keeps one entry per CDR3 protein. The sample holds about 68,000 distinct CDR3 sequences, 63% seen once. The sample taken for sequencing was cultured T cells, either the whole culture or a sorted T cell fraction (not recorded which). The subset was: Tr1-enriched cell product generated in vitro against host alloantigens. These receptors were collected from a human donor in good health.

The CDR3 here is CSASQTVSTDTQYF. CDR3 DNA sequence: TGCAGTGCTAGCCAGACAGTATCCACAGATACGCAGTATTTT. The chain employs TRBV20-1 and TRBJ2-3; perhaps TRBD1 as D (5 bases). Germline V gives CDR1 DFQATT, CDR2 SNEGSKA (reference sequence). Trimming removed 3 bases from V and 2 bases from J, with 12 bases in between. This CDR3 spans 14 amino acids.

V is TRBV28 and J is TRBJ2-2, with 8 bases fitting TRBD1. The V segment lost 7 bases and the J segment 7 bases; nucleotides outside the gene matches: 17. There are 17 residues in the CDR3. Germline CDR1 reads MDHEN; CDR2 reads SYDVKM. CDR3 loop: CASNQLGQGAYDGELFF. DNA for the CDR3: TGTGCCAGCAACCAACTCGGCCAGGGGGCCTACGACGGGGAGCTGTTTTTT.

The chain couples TRBV6-1 to TRBJ1-1, with D perhaps TRBD1 (6 bases). Trimming removed 3 bases from V and 1 base from J, with 12 bases in between. CDR1 and CDR2 (germline): MNHNS, SASEGT. The CDR3 is made up of 15 amino acids. CDR3: CASSERQDRNTEAFF. As DNA, the CDR3 is TGTGCCAGCAGTGAGCGTCAGGACAGGAACACTGAAGCTTTCTTT.

This chain connects TRBV6-1 to TRBJ2-1; 7 bases fit TRBD2. The CDR3 covers 16 residues. J gave up 7 bases and V 1 base, and 10 bases lay outside the gene matches. Germline-derived CDR1 and CDR2 are MNHNS and SASEGT. The CDR3 protein is CASSEGYGRMGNEQFF. CDR3 nucleotides: TGTGCCAGCAGTGAAGGTTACGGGAGGATGGGGAATGAGCAGTTCTTC.

The chain carries TRBV5-4 and TRBJ2-3; D may match TRBD1 or TRBD2 (5 bases each). CDR1 is SGHNT, CDR2 YYREEE, per germline (reference sequence). V gave up 4 bases and J gave up 0 bases, with 6 bases separating them. The CDR3 consists of 13 residues. The CDR3 nucleotides are TGTGCCAGCAGCAGGGACAGCACAGATACGCAGTATTTT. Translating it yields CASSRDSTDTQYF. Variable domain in full (rest from reference TRBV5-4 and TRBJ2-3): ETGVTQSPTHLIKTRGQQVTLRCSSQSGHNTVSWYQQALGQGPQFIFQYYREEENGRGNFPPRFSGLQFPNYSSELNVNALELDDSALYLCASSRDSTDTQYFGPGTRLTVL.